This T cell receptor beta chain was documented in a study of regulatory T cells in long-lasting Graves disease. This clonotype appeared many times. Combining iRepertoire HTBI primers with Arm-PCR of CDR3 regions, the authors built TCR beta libraries. TCRdb processed the multiplex PCR reads anew with MiXCR; each CDR3 protein has one entry. The table lists under 700,000 distinct CDR3 sequences, 15% to 20% of them singletons. As to time point: newly diagnosed GD, antithyroid drugs for less than 3 months. From PBMCs, RNA was extracted and then used to make the TCR library. Germline V CDR1 and CDR2: DFQATT, SNEGSKA (reference sequence). The V end was cut by 4 bases, the J end by 0 bases, with 12 bases between. The CDR3 is 14 amino acids. The same sample was also used in a study of T cells in Graves' hyperthyroidism and ophthalmopathy. That work contributes: An absence of ophthalmopathy progression within 18 months meant stable Graves' hyperthyroidism.

The receptor was isolated from a middle-aged woman with Graves disease. The starting material was peripheral blood mononuclear cells (PBMCs), obtained at new diagnosis, from a patient treated with antithyroid drugs. The chain joins TRBV20-1 to TRBJ1-1; a weak D match, TRBD1 (5 bases). CDR3: CSATAGSMNTEAFF. The CDR3 DNA follows: TGCAGTGCTACGGCAGGGAGTATGAACACTGAAGCTTTCTTT.